Listed below are T cell receptor beta chains from one sample, sequenced in a study of OX40 agonist ivuxolimab in advanced cancers. The assay was immunoSEQ multiplex PCR, and TCRdb's table has in-frame clones only and misses some. Here the sample spans about 54,000 clones, around nine tenths being singletons. Sample: CD4+ or CD8+ T cells sorted from blood, taken in a trial of the OX40 agonist ivuxolimab. These receptor sequences come from an adult with an advanced solid tumor such as melanoma, head and neck, liver or kidney cancer. CDR3s include the opening cysteine and the closing phenylalanine or tryptophan. The D gene is left open where the match is weak.

J | V | D | DNA | CDR3
TRBJ2-3 | TRBV5-1 | TRBD2 | TGCGCCAGCAGCTCAGGGACTAGCGGGGGATCAGATACGCAGTATTTT | CASSSGTSGGSDTQYF
TRBJ1-2 | TRBV2 | NA | TGTGCCAGCAGTCTGGGGGGGAACTATGGCTACACCTTC | CASSLGGNYGYTF
TRBJ2-7 | TRBV13 | NA | TGTGCCAGCAGCCCAGGTGGTAACTCCCCTCAGTACTTC | CASSPGGNSPQYF
TRBJ1-5 | TRBV28 | TRBD1 | TGTGCCAGCAACATTGGGGGGACAGTTACTCAGCCCCAGCATTTT | CASNIGGTVTQPQHF
TRBJ1-1 | TRBV21-1 | NA | TGTGCCAGCAGCAAAGGAAAGGAGGACAGGGGAAAAAGTTTCTTT | CASSKGKEDRGKSFF
TRBJ2-5 | TRBV7-9 | NA | TGTGCCAGCAGCTTAGCTAGGGGCCAGCTTGAAGACTTC | CASSLARGQLEDF
TRBJ2-3 | TRBV11-2 | NA | TGTGCCAGCAGCTTAGGACGCTCCACAGATACGCAGTATTTT | CASSLGRSTDTQYF
TRBJ1-5 | TRBV7-8 | NA | TGTGCCAGCAGCTTCTCAAGTTTTTCCCCTCAGCCCCAGCATTTT | CASSFSSFSPQPQHF
TRBJ1-5 | TRBV21-1 | NA | TGTGCCACCTACTCCCCAGGGGGGGCCAGCAATCAGCCCCAGCATTTT | CATYSPGGASNQPQHF
TRBJ1-2 | TRBV7-2 | NA | TGTGCCAGCTCCCCACGTGGCAACTATGGCTACACCTTC | CASSPRGNYGYTF
TRBJ2-1 | TRBV6-4 | TRBD1 | TGTGCCAGCAGTGACCCTCCGACAGGGGCCCAATTCTTC | CASSDPPTGAQFF
TRBJ2-7 | TRBV27 | TRBD1 | TGTGCCAGCAATTCCGGGACAGGCCTGTCCTACGAGCAGTACTTC | CASNSGTGLSYEQYF
TRBJ1-6 | TRBV2 | NA | TGTGCCAGCAGGGAAGACAGAAATTCACCCCTCCACTTT | CASREDRNSPLHF
TRBJ2-1 | TRBV4-2 | NA | TGTGCCAGCAGCCAAGATTTGGCAGCATACAATGAGCAGTTCTTC | CASSQDLAAYNEQFF
TRBJ1-2 | TRBV9 | NA | TGTGCCAGCAGCGTAGCCAACTATGGCTACACCTTC | CASSVANYGYTF
TRBJ2-1 | TRBV7-7 | NA | TGTGCTAGCAGCTTAGCGGTGAGCTCCTACAATGAGCAGTTCTTC | CASSLAVSSYNEQFF
TRBJ1-6 | TRBV2 | NA | TGTGCCAGCAGTGAAGCGCTGGGGGTGTCACCCCTCCACTTT | CASSEALGVSPLHF
TRBJ1-1 | TRBV6-6 | NA | TGTGCCAGCAGTTCGCCCAGGGAGGCCACTGAAGCTTTCTTT | CASSSPREATEAFF
TRBJ2-3 | TRBV2 | TRBD1 | TGTGCCAGCCGCCTCTCCGGGACAGGGGGCAGGGCAGATACGCAGTATTTT | CASRLSGTGGRADTQYF
TRBJ2-7 | TRBV28 | TRBD1 | TGTGCCAGCGAGAGCCTCGGACAGGGGACCTACGAGCAGTACTTC | CASESLGQGTYEQYF
TRBJ2-7 | TRBV10-3 | TRBD1 | TGTGCCATCAGGGGACAGGGTCAGGACTACGAGCAGTACTTC | CAIRGQGQDYEQYF
TRBJ2-5 | TRBV9 | TRBD1 | TGTGCCAGCAGCGTAGGGACCCGGGACAGGGGCCAAGAGACCCAGTACTTC | CASSVGTRDRGQETQYF
TRBJ1-1 | TRBV11-3 | NA | TGTGCCAGCAGCTTTGACCCCTCCACTGAAGCTTTCTTT | CASSFDPSTEAFF
TRBJ2-3 | TRBV9 | TRBD1 | TGTGCCAGCAGCTTCAGACAGGGGGCGCGAACAGATACGCAGTATTTT | CASSFRQGARTDTQYF
TRBJ1-4 | TRBV5-4 | NA | TGTGCCAGCAGCTTGAGTGGGGGCGTCGGTAGTGAAAAACTGTTTTTT | CASSLSGGVGSEKLFF
TRBJ2-1 | TRBV10-2 | TRBD1 | TGCGCCAGCGACAGGGGCTCCTACAATGAGCAGTTCTTC | CASDRGSYNEQFF
TRBJ2-5 | TRBV5-1 | NA | TGCGCCAGCAGCCCCCGACAGCAAGAGACCCAGTACTTC | CASSPRQQETQYF
TRBJ1-5 | TRBV5-1 | NA | TGCGCCAGCAGCCCCGAGGGGGAAGGCAATCAGCCCCAGCATTTT | CASSPEGEGNQPQHF
TRBJ2-1 | TRBV18 | TRBD2 | TGTGCCAGCTCTCCCCTAGGGGAGGGTCGTAATGAGCAGTTCTTC | CASSPLGEGRNEQFF
TRBJ2-7 | TRBV6-6 | TRBD2 | TGTGCCAGCAGTCCCGGAATGGGAGGGTCCCCGGGCGAGCAGTACTTC | CASSPGMGGSPGEQYF